The next 23 T cell receptor beta chains were all read from a single sample in a study of cytomegalovirus exposure and HLA in healthy donors. The PCR was carried out with 60 Vbeta primers and 13 Jbeta primers. Profiled with immunoSEQ multiplex PCR; TCRdb holds only in-frame clones, not every one. This table holds some 130,000 clones, 75% found once. Input material: PBMCs. The source of these receptors is a man aged 25-40 years in good health and CMV-seronegative.

The rearrangement links TRBV29-1 to TRBJ2-3, with 8 nucleotides matching TRBD1. The CDR3 runs 17 residues. Germline V gene lookup returns CDR1 SQVTM and CDR2 ANQGSEA. Trimming cost V 1 base and J 1 base; bases outside gene matches: 10. The CDR3 coding sequence is TGCAGCGTTGAAGCCCCCAGGGGGCTTGGAGGCACAGATACGCAGTATTTT. Its protein is CSVEAPRGLGGTDTQYF.

This clone showed up just a few times. J is TRBJ2-1 and V is TRBV6-4; 10 nucleotides match TRBD2. CDR3 length: 16 amino acids. CDR1 MRHNA and CDR2 SNTAGT come from the germline V gene. V lost 2 bases to trimming and J lost 4 bases; unmatched junction nucleotides: 5. The CDR3 loop reads CASSDRASGGYNEQFF. CDR3 coding DNA: TGTGCCAGCAGTGACAGGGCTAGCGGGGGTTACAATGAGCAGTTCTTC.

This chain joins TRBV5-4 and TRBJ1-2; D perhaps matches TRBD1 (5 bases). The V gene's germline CDR1 is SGHNT and CDR2 YYREEE (reference sequence). Trimming removed 0 bases at V and 4 bases at J, with 13 bases between. The CDR3 contains 15 residues. The chain's CDR3 is CASSLVRGNLYGYTF. The CDR3 DNA is TGTGCCAGCAGCTTGGTTAGGGGAAACCTCTATGGCTACACCTTC.

The chain employs TRBV7-2 and TRBJ2-7, with 11 bases fitting TRBD2. The CDR3 has 14 residues. V lost 4 bases and J lost 3; bases outside the gene matches: 2. Germline CDR1 is SGHTA and CDR2 is FQGNSA. The CDR3 coding sequence is TGTGCCAGCAGCTCTACTAGCGGGAGCTACGAGCAGTACTTC. This encodes CASSSTSGSYEQYF.

This clone has a single count. Other nucleotide sequences in the sample specify the same CDR3. The V and J genes are TRBV30 and TRBJ1-5; TRBD1 might be the D (6 bases). CDR1 is GTSNPN and CDR2 is SVGIG in the germline V gene (reference sequence). There are 15 residues in the CDR3. V lost 0 bases and J 3 bases, leaving 12 bases between the germline ends. The CDR3: CAWSVQGSYNQPQHF. The CDR3, as DNA: TGTGCCTGGAGTGTACAGGGCAGCTACAATCAGCCCCAGCATTTT.

This clone was seen a single time. The chain uses TRBV18 and TRBJ2-1; 7 nucleotides align to TRBD1. The J segment lost 4 bases and the V segment lost 6 bases, leaving 6 bases of the junction unmatched. CDR1 and CDR2 from the germline V gene are KGHSH and LQKENI. CDR3 length equals 14 residues. CDR3 loop: CASSPGQSYNEQFF. The CDR3 DNA follows: TGTGCCAGCTCGCCGGGACAGAGTTACAATGAGCAGTTCTTC.

This clone showed up just a few times. V gene TRBV6-5 combines with J gene TRBJ2-7; D might be TRBD2 (6 bases). Per the germline V gene, CDR1 is MNHEY and CDR2 is SVGAGI. The CDR3 length is 15 residues. Between the trimmed V and J ends, which lost 2 bases and 2 bases, there was a span of 13 bases. The CDR3 sequence: CASSYDGTPPYEQYF. DNA for the CDR3: TGTGCCAGCAGTTACGATGGGACTCCCCCCTACGAGCAGTACTTC.

The CDR3: CASSQERIYEQYF. The CDR3 nucleotides read TGTGCCAGCAGCCAAGAGCGGATTTACGAGCAGTACTTC. The chain employs TRBV14 and TRBJ2-7; D gene uncertain. Germline assignment: CDR1 SGHDN and CDR2 FVKESK. This CDR3 is 13 amino acids long. Trimming left V 0 bases short and J 4 bases short, with 7 bases between.

The chain has TRBV10-3 and TRBJ1-5; weak D call: TRBD1 (5 bases). The germline V gene has CDR1 ENHRY and CDR2 SYGVKD. Trimming took off 0 bases at V and 8 bases at J, with 11 bases between the two ends. The CDR3 length is 14 residues. This CDR3 reads CAISESNGGEPQHF. CDR3 DNA: TGTGCCATCAGTGAGTCGAATGGAGGGGAGCCCCAGCATTTT.

V gene TRBV10-1 combines with J gene TRBJ2-3; 10 positions agree with TRBD1. V dropped 5 bases and J dropped 6; count of bases not matched to a gene: 5. CDR1 WNHNN and CDR2 SYGVQD come from the germline V gene (reference sequence). The CDR3 contains 14 residues. The CDR3 DNA sequence: TGCGCCAGCAGTCCGGGACAGGGGATTGATACGCAGTATTTT. It encodes CASSPGQGIDTQYF.

Here the CDR3 DNA reads TGTGCCAGCAGCCTCGGTGGCGGGAGGTACGAGCAGTACTTC. Translation: CASSLGGGRYEQYF. This chain joins TRBV4-2 and TRBJ2-7, with TRBD2 matching 8 bases. This CDR3 region has 14 residues. Germline V gene lookup returns CDR1 LGHNA and CDR2 YNFKEQ. The V segment lost 4 bases and the J segment 4 bases; nucleotides outside the gene matches: 6.

The V and J genes are TRBV18 and TRBJ1-5; D perhaps matches TRBD1 (5 bases). The CDR3 has 17 residues. Germline assignment: CDR1 KGHSH and CDR2 LQKENI. V was trimmed by 3 bases and J by 0 bases, leaving 15 bases between them. The CDR3 coding sequence is TGTGCCAGCTCACCGACCTCGGGGGGGAATAGCAATCAGCCCCAGCATTTT. Translated, it gives CASSPTSGGNSNQPQHF.

This sequence joins TRBV5-1 and TRBJ2-3; 12 positions agree with TRBD2. V dropped 0 bases and J dropped 3; count of bases not matched to a gene: 8. Per the germline V gene, CDR1 is SGHRS and CDR2 is YFSETQ. This CDR3 has 18 amino acids. The CDR3 loop reads CASSLGASGGASTDTQYF. The CDR3, as DNA: TGCGCCAGCAGCTTGGGTGCTAGCGGGGGGGCCAGTACAGATACGCAGTATTTT.

This clone has just a few counts. J is TRBJ1-2 and V is TRBV7-2, with D possibly being TRBD1 (6 bases). The ends were cut back, 0 bases at V and 6 bases at J, with 17 bases in the middle. The CDR3 has 16 residues. The germline gives CDR1 SGHTA, CDR2 FQGNSA. The DNA of the CDR3 is TGTGCCAGCAGCTTAGCTCGGATCCCAGGGGTTGATGGCTACACCTTC. Encoded protein: CASSLARIPGVDGYTF.

This chain joins TRBV27 and TRBJ2-3, with 10 bases lining up with TRBD1. With V trimmed by 4 bases and J by 4 bases, 8 bases remained unmatched. This CDR3 contains 16 residues. Germline V gives CDR1 MNHEY, CDR2 SMNVEV (reference sequence). CDR3 DNA sequence: TGTGCCAGCAGTTCCCTCGACAGGGGGCCCGCAGATACGCAGTATTTT. Translating gives CASSSLDRGPADTQYF.

The chain has TRBV6-5 and TRBJ2-3; D possibly corresponds to TRBD2 (5 bases). The CDR3 is 14 amino acids. V was pared by 2 bases and J by 2 bases, with 8 bases between. Germline CDR1 reads MNHEY; CDR2 reads SVGAGI. The CDR3 coding sequence is TGTGCCAGCAGTTACGGAGGAGACACAGATACGCAGTATTTT. Translated, it gives CASSYGGDTDTQYF.

V gene TRBV6-5 combines with J gene TRBJ2-3, with 10 nucleotides matching TRBD2. CDR3 size: 15 residues. From germline, CDR1 is MNHEY and CDR2 SVGAGI. J was trimmed by 5 bases and V by 6 bases; bases with no gene match: 8. DNA for the CDR3: TGTGCCAGCAGCCCCCTAGCGGGAGAAAGAGATACGCAGTATTTT. It translates to CASSPLAGERDTQYF.

This clone was observed a handful of times. The chain links TRBV29-1 to TRBJ2-5; a possible D gene is TRBD2 (5 bases). There are 12 residues in the CDR3. Trimming cost V 7 bases and J 5 bases, with 14 bases left between them. Germline assignment: CDR1 SQVTM and CDR2 ANQGSEA. As DNA, the CDR3 is TGCAGCGCCGACCGCGAGCGGGAGACCCAGTACTTC. Translation gives CSADRERETQYF.

The V call is TRBV5-4, the J call TRBJ2-1; 13 bases match TRBD2. Germline-derived CDR1 and CDR2 are SGHNT and YYREEE (reference sequence). Losses at the gene ends were 3 bases for V and 5 bases for J; bases not matched to a gene: 2. This CDR3 has 15 amino acids. The CDR3: CASSSGTSGNNEQFF. CDR3 DNA sequence: TGTGCCAGCAGCTCCGGGACTAGCGGGAACAATGAGCAGTTCTTC.

The J gene is TRBJ2-5, the V gene TRBV4-1; TRBD2 matches at 7 bases. The end of the DNA fits TRBJ2-7 better, so the J call may be wrong. The CDR3 contains 14 residues. The germline V gene has CDR1 MGHRA and CDR2 YSYEKL. In DNA form, the CDR3 reads TGCGCCAGCAGCCAAGAGGGGGGGTCCTACGAGCAGTACTTC. Protein: CASSQEGGSYEQYF.

The chain has TRBV7-2 and TRBJ2-1; D is possibly TRBD1 (6 bases). Deletions cut 3 bases from V and 5 bases from J, with 8 bases between. This CDR3 is built from 13 residues. Germline CDR1 is SGHTA and CDR2 is FQGNSA. CDR3 in amino acids: CASSFYRDNEQFF. CDR3 nucleotide sequence: TGTGCCAGCAGCTTTTACAGGGACAATGAGCAGTTCTTC.

The CDR3 DNA reads TGTGCCAGCAGTGAAGCCCGGGGGTACACCTTC. Amino acids: CASSEARGYTF. The chain joins TRBV6-1 to TRBJ1-2, with D maybe TRBD1 (5 bases). Looked up from germline, CDR1 is MNHNS and CDR2 is SASEGT. Trimming pared 0 bases from V and 11 bases from J, leaving 7 bases between. The CDR3 has 11 amino acids.

V and J are TRBV7-9 and TRBJ2-7; TRBD2 matches at 9 bases. The J segment lost 2 bases and the V segment lost 1 base, leaving 6 bases of the junction unmatched. The germline gives CDR1 SEHNR, CDR2 FQNEAQ (reference sequence). This CDR3 has 16 amino acids. Here the CDR3 DNA reads TGTGCCAGCAGCTTAGATAGCGGGAGTGCCACCTACGAGCAGTACTTC. Protein sequence: CASSLDSGSATYEQYF.